These T cell receptor beta chains were read from a single sample in a study of cytomegalovirus exposure and HLA in healthy donors. Sequencing used immunoSEQ multiplex PCR; TCRdb keeps in-frame clones, though not all of them. This sample's table has about 140,000 clones. Sequencing input: PBMCs. The receptors here all came from a woman aged 18-35 years in good health and CMV-seronegative. Each CDR3 is given with its conserved first and last residue. A D gene is named only where the DNA matches it firmly.

V gene	D gene	J gene	CDR3 length	CDR3 DNA	CDR3 protein
TRBV5-1	NA	TRBJ1-2	14	TGCGCCAGCAGCCCCGGGGGAGTTAACTATGGCTACACCTTC	CASSPGGVNYGYTF
TRBV7-6	TRBD1	TRBJ2-5	14	TGTGCCAGCAGTCTCGAACAGGGGCGAGAGACCCAGTACTTC	CASSLEQGRETQYF
TRBV18	TRBD1	TRBJ2-2	14	TGTGCCAGCTCACCAGGACAGGGACCCGGGGAGCTGTTTTTT	CASSPGQGPGELFF
TRBV6-5	TRBD2	TRBJ2-7	15	TGTGCCAGCAGCCCCCTAGCGGGAGACTATTACGAGCAGTACTTC	CASSPLAGDYYEQYF
TRBV5-1	NA	TRBJ2-3	15	TGCGCCAGCAGCTTGGGGCTAGATGCCCTTGATACGCAGTATTTT	CASSLGLDALDTQYF
TRBV9	NA	TRBJ2-2	17	TGTGCCAGCAGCGTAGCTCAGTATGGGACAACGGGCGGGGAGCTGTTTTTT	CASSVAQYGTTGGELFF
TRBV6-5	NA	TRBJ1-2	12	TGTGCCAGCAGTTACGACCCAGGGCGCTACACCTTC	CASSYDPGRYTF
TRBV10-3	NA	TRBJ1-1	14	TGTGCCATCAGTGAAGGGCAGGGCATCACTGAAGCTTTCTTT	CAISEGQGITEAFF
TRBV6-1	TRBD1	TRBJ2-5	18	TGTGCCAGCAGTGTTATAGACTTTAGACAGGGGGCGAGAGAGACCCAGTACTTC	CASSVIDFRQGARETQYF
TRBV5-1	TRBD1	TRBJ2-5	20	TGCGCCAGCAGCTTCCTCTCAGCCGGGACAGGGATCAGAGAACTGGAGACCCAGTACTTC	CASSFLSAGTGIRELETQYF
TRBV11-3	NA	TRBJ2-7	13	TGTGCCAGCAGCCCCCAGGGGGGCCACGAGCAGTACTTC	CASSPQGGHEQYF
TRBV5-1	NA	TRBJ2-3	14	TGCGCCAGCAGCTTGGGTCCGGGGACAGATACGCAGTATTTT	CASSLGPGTDTQYF
TRBV2	TRBD2	TRBJ2-7	14	TGTGCCAGCAGGAGGGGACTATCGAACTACGAGCAGTACTTC	CASRRGLSNYEQYF
TRBV9	TRBD2	TRBJ2-1	15	TGTGCCAGCAGCGTAGGCGGGAGTTCGGGCAATGAGCAGTTCTTC	CASSVGGSSGNEQFF
TRBV9	NA	TRBJ2-1	13	TGTGCCAGCAGGGCTCGCGGGGGCTATGAGCAGTTCTTC	CASRARGGYEQFF
TRBV7-2	NA	TRBJ2-7	15	TGTGCCAGCAGCTTAGTCGGCAGGGTAGCATACGAGCAGTACTTC	CASSLVGRVAYEQYF
TRBV6-5	NA	TRBJ1-3	13	TGTGCCAGCAGTCCCTCCTCTGGAAACACCATATATTTT	CASSPSSGNTIYF
TRBV6-1	NA	TRBJ2-3	15	TGTGCCAGCAGTGAATGGGGAGCCAGCACAGATACGCAGTATTTT	CASSEWGASTDTQYF
TRBV13	TRBD2	TRBJ2-1	15	TGTGCCAGCAGCCGCGGGAGGCCCGCCCTCAATGAGCAGTTCTTC	CASSRGRPALNEQFF
TRBV5-1	NA	TRBJ1-4	13	TGCGCCAGCAGCCGGGGTGAGAATGAAAAACTGTTTTTT	CASSRGENEKLFF
TRBV7-9	TRBD2	TRBJ2-1	18	TGTGCTAGTGGAGGGGGACCGACTAGCGGGAGTTCCTACAATGAGCAGTTCTTC	CASGGGPTSGSSYNEQFF
TRBV2	NA	TRBJ2-7	14	TGTGCCAGCAGTGCCCGGCAGGGCTCCTACGAGCAGTACTTC	CASSARQGSYEQYF
TRBV4-3	TRBD2	TRBJ2-3	22	TGCGCCAGCAGCCAAGATCTTCCCTGGGTAGCGGGAGGGCCAGGTGGCACAGATACGCAGTATTTT	CASSQDLPWVAGGPGGTDTQYF
TRBV18	TRBD1	TRBJ1-5	16	TGTGCCAGCTGCCCCGACGGGACAGGGAACAATCAGCCCCAGCATTTT	CASCPDGTGNNQPQHF
TRBV5-1	NA	TRBJ2-1	16	TGCGCCAGCAGCTTGGCCGGAGACTACTCCTACAATGAGCAGTTCTTC	CASSLAGDYSYNEQFF
TRBV19	TRBD1	TRBJ1-2	16	TGTGCCAGCGCCCCCGACGGGACAGGGAACTTCTATGGCTACACCTTC	CASAPDGTGNFYGYTF
TRBV5-1	TRBD1	TRBJ2-7	14	TGCGCCAGCAGCTTGGACAGGGGCCGCGACGAGCAGTACTTC	CASSLDRGRDEQYF
TRBV6-5	NA	TRBJ2-1	16	TGTGCCAGCAGTTACTCGAACAGGGTTCCGGGCAATGAGCAGTTCTTC	CASSYSNRVPGNEQFF
TRBV7-2	NA	TRBJ2-7	12	TGTGCCAGCAGCTTAATGAGGTCGGAGCAGTACTTC	CASSLMRSEQYF
TRBV12-5	TRBD1	TRBJ1-2	16	TGTGCTAGTGGTTTGGGGTCGGACAGGGGGCGAATTGGCTACACCTTC	CASGLGSDRGRIGYTF
TRBV7-2	TRBD2	TRBJ2-1	17	TGTGCCAGCAGCTTAGGGACTAGCCGGAGCTCCTACAATGAGCAGTTCTTC	CASSLGTSRSSYNEQFF
TRBV27	NA	TRBJ2-7	17	TGTGCCAGCAGTCCCCACCCTACAGGACCAAGGGGCTACGAGCAGTACTTC	CASSPHPTGPRGYEQYF
TRBV19	TRBD2	TRBJ2-1	17	TGTGCCAGTAGTCCTAGCTGGGGACTAGCGGACCTCAATGAGCAGTTCTTC	CASSPSWGLADLNEQFF
TRBV7-7	NA	TRBJ1-1	13	TGTGCTAGCAGCTTACAAGTAGGAGCTGAAGCTTTCTTT	CASSLQVGAEAFF
TRBV5-1	TRBD1	TRBJ2-7	15	TGCGCCAGCCGCTCGGGACAGGGTCTAACCTACGAGCAGTACTTC	CASRSGQGLTYEQYF
TRBV19	NA	TRBJ2-7	14	TGTGCCAGTAGTACTCCCGGGATCACCTACGAGCAGTACTTC	CASSTPGITYEQYF
TRBV2	NA	TRBJ2-7	14	TGTGCCAGCAGTGCACGTCAGGGCTCCTACGAGCAGTACTTC	CASSARQGSYEQYF
TRBV11-3	NA	TRBJ2-5	13	TGTGCCAGCAGCACAGGGTTGGGGGAGACCCAGTACTTC	CASSTGLGETQYF
TRBV7-9	TRBD1	TRBJ2-7	13	TGTGCCAGCAGCTCTGGACAGGGCGGCGAGCAGTACTTC	CASSSGQGGEQYF
TRBV2	NA	TRBJ2-3	18	TGTGCCAGCAGTGAAAGGGGTGATAAGGAAAAGGGAACAGATACGCAGTATTTT	CASSERGDKEKGTDTQYF
TRBV6-6	TRBD1	TRBJ1-1	15	TGTGCCAGCACTGAACAGGGGTGGTATGGCACTGAAGCTTTCTTT	CASTEQGWYGTEAFF